This TCR beta chain was retrieved from a study of cytomegalovirus exposure and HLA in healthy donors. While unrecorded immune exposures were likely, the donors were nominally healthy when sampled. General study findings and limits: The productive fraction for most TCR beta V segments was about 90% or about 30% in an earlier analysis.

This CDR3 has 14 residues. V was shortened by 2 bases and J by 4 bases, with 10 bases between the two germline ends. CDR1 SGHRS and CDR2 YFSETQ come from the germline V gene. The PCR employed 60 Vbeta primers together with 13 Jbeta primers. Generated by immunoSEQ multiplex PCR, the TCRdb table keeps only in-frame clones and is missing some. The sample has about 190,000 clones, 86% seen once. As concerns this clone: No antigen is known for it.

The TCR was taken from a young woman in good health and CMV-seronegative. The sequenced sample consisted of PBMCs. The chain combines TRBV5-1 with TRBJ2-4, with D maybe TRBD2 (5 bases). The CDR3 bases are TGCGCCAGCAGCTTTGGAGCGGAGAAAAACATTCAGTACTTC. As protein: CASSFGAEKNIQYF.